The source of this T cell receptor (beta chain) is a study of spatial heterogeneity in lung cancer. About the study: A module score for T cells, taken from matched bulk RNA-seq, correlated strongly with TCR transcript counts in tumor regions. General study findings and limits: The study estimated approximately 7% alpha and about 12% beta chain coverage of tumor T cells. Expanded intratumoral alpha and beta TCR counts tracked tumor mutation counts.

CDR3 length equals 11 residues. Turning to this clonotype: Its antigen is unidentified. One end of the junction does not line up with germline, which may come from a read error.

Time point denoted: sample taken at primary tumor resection. The donor population consisted of some 70 patients with untreated, early-stage non-small cell lung cancer. From the 5' RACE reads, TCRdb called clonotypes with MiXCR, one entry per CDR3 protein. The data show 9,500 to 10,000 distinct CDR3 sequences, approximately 49% seen once. This chain uses TRBV12-3 or TRBV12-4 with TRBJ1-4; D perhaps matches TRBD1 (5 bases). Sequences were derived from lung tumor tissue, sampled at surgery. The source of this sequence is a female donor with early-stage non-small cell lung cancer. In nucleotides, the CDR3 is TGTGCCAGCAGTTTTTCCGGGACTCCTAGGTTT. Protein: CASSFSGTPRF.